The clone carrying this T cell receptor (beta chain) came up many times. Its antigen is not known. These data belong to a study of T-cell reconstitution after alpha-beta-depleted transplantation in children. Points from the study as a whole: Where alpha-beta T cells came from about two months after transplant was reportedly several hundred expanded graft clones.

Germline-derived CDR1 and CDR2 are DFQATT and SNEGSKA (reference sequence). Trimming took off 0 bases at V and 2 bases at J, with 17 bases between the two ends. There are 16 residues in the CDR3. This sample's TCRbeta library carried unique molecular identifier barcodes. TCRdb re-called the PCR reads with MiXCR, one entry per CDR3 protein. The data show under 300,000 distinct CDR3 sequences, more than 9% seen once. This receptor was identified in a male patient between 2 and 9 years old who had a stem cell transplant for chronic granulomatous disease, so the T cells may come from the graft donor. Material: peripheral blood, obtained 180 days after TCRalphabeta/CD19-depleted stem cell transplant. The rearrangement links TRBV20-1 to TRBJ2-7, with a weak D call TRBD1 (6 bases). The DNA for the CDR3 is TGCAGTGCTAGAGAGTACGCAAGGACAGTCCCCTACGAGCAGTACTTC. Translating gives CSAREYARTVPYEQYF.